This TCR beta chain was sequenced during a study of CD4+ T cells in melanoma. The V end lost 3 bases, the J end lost 1 base, and 10 bases lay between the germline ends. CDR3 length: 14 residues. Germline assignment: CDR1 SGHRS and CDR2 YFSETQ. Clones were read by immunoSEQ multiplex PCR, and TCRdb kept only the in-frame ones, dropping some. The sample records about 140,000 clones, 80% to 95% being singletons. The clonotype was recovered from a human donor with melanoma. The chain combines TRBV5-1 with TRBJ2-5; TRBD1 might be the D (5 bases). The CDR3 protein is CASSYDSFQETQYF. DNA of the CDR3: TGCGCCAGCAGCTATGACAGTTTCCAAGAGACCCAGTACTTC.